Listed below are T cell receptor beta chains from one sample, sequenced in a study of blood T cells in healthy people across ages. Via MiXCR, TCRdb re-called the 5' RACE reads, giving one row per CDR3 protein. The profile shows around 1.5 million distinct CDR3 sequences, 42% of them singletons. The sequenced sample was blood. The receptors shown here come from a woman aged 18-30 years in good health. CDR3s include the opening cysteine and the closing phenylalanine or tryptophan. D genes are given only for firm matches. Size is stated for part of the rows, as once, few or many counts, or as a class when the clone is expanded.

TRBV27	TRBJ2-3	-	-	CANKKRRGRHTDTQYF	TGTGCCAACAAGAAAAGGCGGGGGCGACACACAGATACGCAGTATTTT
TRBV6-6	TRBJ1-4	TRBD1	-	CASTAAGGNEKLFF	TGTGCCAGCACCGCAGCAGGGGGAAATGAAAAACTGTTTTTT
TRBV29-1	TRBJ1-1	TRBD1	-	CSGDRGKEAFF	TGCAGCGGTGACAGGGGTAAGGAGGCTTTCTTT
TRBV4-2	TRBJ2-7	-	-	CASSQDQYNSYEQYF	TGTGCCAGCAGCCAAGATCAGTACAATTCCTACGAGCAGTACTTC
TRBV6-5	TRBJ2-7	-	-	CASSYSARRSYEQYF	TGTGCCAGCAGTTACTCGGCCAGGCGCTCCTACGAGCAGTACTTC
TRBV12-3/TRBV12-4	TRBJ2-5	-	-	CASSLGLDRSNEQYF	TGTGCCAGCAGTTTGGGACTGGACAGGTCAAATGAGCAGTACTTC
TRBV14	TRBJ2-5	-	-	CASSQGQQQYF	TGTGCCAGCAGCCAAGGGCAGCAGCAGTACTTC
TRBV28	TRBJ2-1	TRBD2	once	CASTPGLAGVRYNEQFF	TGTGCCAGCACCCCGGGACTAGCGGGAGTAAGGTACAATGAGCAGTTCTTC
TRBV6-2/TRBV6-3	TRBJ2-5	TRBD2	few	CASFTSGGKSETQYF	TGTGCCAGTTTCACTAGCGGGGGCAAGTCGGAGACCCAGTACTTC
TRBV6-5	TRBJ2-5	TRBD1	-	CASSCTHADRGGFGAQYF	TGTGCCAGCAGTTGCACGCATGCGGACAGGGGGGGCTTTGGGGCCCAGTACTTC
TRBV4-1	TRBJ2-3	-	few	CASSHSSGGRTDTQYF	TGCGCCAGCAGCCACTCAAGCGGAGGGCGTACAGATACGCAGTATTTT
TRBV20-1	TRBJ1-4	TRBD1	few	CSAWTGGSEKLFF	TGCAGTGCCTGGACAGGGGGGAGTGAAAAACTGTTTTTT
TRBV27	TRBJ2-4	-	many	CASSSILDRSKNIQYF	TGTGCCAGCAGTTCGATACTCGACAGGTCCAAAAACATTCAGTACTTC
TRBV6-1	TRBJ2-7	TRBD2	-	CASCPGTTYEQYF	TGTGCCAGCTGCCCGGGGACTACCTACGAGCAGTACTTC
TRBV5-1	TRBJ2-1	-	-	CASSPDNINEQFF	TGCGCCAGCAGCCCCGACAACATCAATGAGCAGTTCTTC
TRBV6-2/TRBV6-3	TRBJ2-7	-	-	CASSYSKSGSYEQYF	TGTGCCAGCAGTTACTCGAAATCCGGCAGTTACGAGCAGTACTTC
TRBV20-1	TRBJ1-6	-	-	CSASFSAGAYNSPLHF	TGCAGTGCTAGTTTCAGCGCAGGGGCCTATAATTCACCCCTCCACTTT
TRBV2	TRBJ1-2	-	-	CASSEEKGYGYTF	TGTGCCAGCAGTGAAGAGAAGGGCTATGGCTACACCTTC
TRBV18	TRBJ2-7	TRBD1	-	CASSLFLDRGISEQYF	TGTGCCAGCTCACTATTCTTGGACAGGGGTATAAGCGAGCAGTACTTC
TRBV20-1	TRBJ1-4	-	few	CSARGATLATNEKLFF	TGCAGTGCCCGGGGGGCCACCCTGGCAACTAATGAAAAACTGTTTTTT
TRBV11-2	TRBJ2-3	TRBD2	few	CASSSGLAGVGDTQYF	TGTGCCAGCAGCTCGGGACTAGCGGGAGTAGGGGATACGCAGTATTTT
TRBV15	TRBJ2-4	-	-	CATSRERGGAKNIQYF	TGTGCCACCAGCAGAGAAAGGGGGGGGGCCAAAAACATTCAGTACTTC
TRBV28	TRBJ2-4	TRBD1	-	CASSLILGRQGLDIQYF	TGTGCCAGCAGCTTGATCCTTGGGAGACAGGGGTTGGACATTCAGTACTTC
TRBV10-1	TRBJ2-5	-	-	CASNPGLEQETQYF	TGCGCCAGCAACCCGGGACTCGAACAAGAGACCCAGTACTTC
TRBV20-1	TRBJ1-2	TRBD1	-	CSARPPGGPLGGYTF	TGCAGTGCTAGGCCACCAGGGGGCCCTTTAGGAGGCTACACCTTC
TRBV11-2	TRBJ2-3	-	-	CASTRWDSTQYF	TGTGCCAGCACTCGGTGGGATTCGACGCAGTATTTT
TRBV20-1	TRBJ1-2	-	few	CSARPTQNGYTF	TGCAGTGCTAGGCCTACACAGAATGGCTACACCTTC
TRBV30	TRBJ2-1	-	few	CAWSVWVYPNEQFF	TGTGCCTGGAGTGTATGGGTCTACCCTAATGAGCAGTTCTTC
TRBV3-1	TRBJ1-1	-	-	CASSQDQGLNTEAFF	TGTGCCAGCAGCCAAGATCAGGGATTGAACACTGAAGCTTTCTTT
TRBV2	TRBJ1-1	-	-	CVGGGTNTEAFF	TGTGTCGGCGGGGGGACGAACACTGAAGCTTTCTTT
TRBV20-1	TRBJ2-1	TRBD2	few	CSARGDLAGVVNEQFF	TGCAGTGCTAGAGGTGATCTAGCGGGAGTGGTCAATGAGCAGTTCTTC
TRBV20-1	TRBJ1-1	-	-	CSPGVGEGTEAFF	TGCAGTCCAGGGGTAGGGGAGGGCACTGAAGCTTTCTTT
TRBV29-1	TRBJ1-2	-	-	CSVEDHEGNYGYTF	TGCAGCGTTGAAGATCACGAAGGAAACTATGGCTACACCTTC
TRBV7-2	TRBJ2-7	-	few	CASSAGGLQSEQYF	TGTGCCAGCAGCGCCGGGGGCCTACAATCTGAGCAGTACTTC
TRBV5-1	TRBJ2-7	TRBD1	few	CASSFGQVREQYF	TGCGCCAGCAGCTTTGGACAGGTGCGCGAGCAGTACTTC
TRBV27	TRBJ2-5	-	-	CASSLKGSQETQYF	TGTGCCAGCAGTTTAAAGGGCAGCCAAGAGACCCAGTACTTC
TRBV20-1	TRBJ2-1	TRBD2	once	CSARVRRLAPYNEQFF	TGCAGTGCTAGAGTCCGTAGACTAGCGCCTTACAATGAGCAGTTCTTC
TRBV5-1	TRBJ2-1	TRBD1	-	CASSFPSNTGQGGNEQFF	TGCGCCAGCAGCTTCCCTAGCAATACGGGACAGGGGGGCAATGAGCAGTTCTTC
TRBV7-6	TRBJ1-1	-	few	CASSSEGGEAFF	TGTGCCAGCAGCTCCGAGGGGGGTGAAGCTTTCTTT